This TCR beta chain was observed in a study of blood T cells in healthy people across ages. Primed by a sample-barcoded 5' primer and a J-beta primer mix, a second PCR proceeded for 7 to 11 cycles. TCRdb called the 5' RACE reads again in MiXCR, with one record for every CDR3 protein. The sample has about 970,000 distinct CDR3 sequences, roughly 47% seen once. In germline, CDR1 is MDHEN, CDR2 SYDVKM. The CDR3 sequence is 16 residues long. With 5 bases removed from V and 12 bases from J, the gap between germline ends came to 29 bases. A remark on this clonotype: The antigen is unknown.

Per sample, extraction of total RNA gave at least 5.5 micrograms in every case. The study, taken as a whole, reports: Estimated diversity, derived from one million T cells, was regarded as an underestimate. Naive T cell percentage strongly correlated with TCR beta diversity.

This clonotype was obtained from a woman aged 60-75 years in good health. The sample taken for sequencing was blood. V and J are TRBV28 and TRBJ2-7, with a tentative D call TRBD1 (7 bases). In DNA, the CDR3 is TGTGCCAGCAGTCGTGATCAGGGGGTAACTCGGGAGACCCTGTACTTC. Translated, it gives CASSRDQGVTRETLYF.